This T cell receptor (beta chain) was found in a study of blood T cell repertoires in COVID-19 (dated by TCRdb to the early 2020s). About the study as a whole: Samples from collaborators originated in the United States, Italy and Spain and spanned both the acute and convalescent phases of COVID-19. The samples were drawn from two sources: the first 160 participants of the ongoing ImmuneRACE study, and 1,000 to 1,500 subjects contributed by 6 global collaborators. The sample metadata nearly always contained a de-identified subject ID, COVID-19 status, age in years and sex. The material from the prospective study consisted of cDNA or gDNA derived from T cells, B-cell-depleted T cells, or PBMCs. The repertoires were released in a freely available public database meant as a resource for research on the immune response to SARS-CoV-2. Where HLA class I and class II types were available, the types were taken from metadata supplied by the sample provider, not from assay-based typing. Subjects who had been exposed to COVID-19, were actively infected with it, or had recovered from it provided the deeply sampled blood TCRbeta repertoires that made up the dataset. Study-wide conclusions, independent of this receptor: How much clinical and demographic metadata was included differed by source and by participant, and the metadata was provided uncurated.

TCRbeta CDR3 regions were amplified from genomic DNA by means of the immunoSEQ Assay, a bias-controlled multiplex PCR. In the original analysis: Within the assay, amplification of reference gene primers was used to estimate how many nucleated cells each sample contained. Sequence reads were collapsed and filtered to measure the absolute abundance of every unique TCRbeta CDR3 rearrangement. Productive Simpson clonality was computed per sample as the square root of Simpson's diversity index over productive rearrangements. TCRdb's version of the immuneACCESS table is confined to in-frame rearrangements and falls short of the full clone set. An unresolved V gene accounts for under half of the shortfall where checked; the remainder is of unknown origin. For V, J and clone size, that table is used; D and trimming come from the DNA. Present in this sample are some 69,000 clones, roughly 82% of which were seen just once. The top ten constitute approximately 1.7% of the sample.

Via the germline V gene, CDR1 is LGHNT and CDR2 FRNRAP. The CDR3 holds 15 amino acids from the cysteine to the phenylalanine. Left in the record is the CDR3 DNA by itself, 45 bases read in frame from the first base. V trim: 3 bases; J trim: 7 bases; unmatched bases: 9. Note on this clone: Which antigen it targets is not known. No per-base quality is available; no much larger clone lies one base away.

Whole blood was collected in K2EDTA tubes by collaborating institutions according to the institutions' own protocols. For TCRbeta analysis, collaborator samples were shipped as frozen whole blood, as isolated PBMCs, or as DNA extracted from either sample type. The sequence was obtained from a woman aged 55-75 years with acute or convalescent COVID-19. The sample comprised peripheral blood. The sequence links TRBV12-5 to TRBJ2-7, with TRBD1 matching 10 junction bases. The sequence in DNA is TGTGCTAGTGGTTTCGGACAGGGGGAAGGACGAGAGCAGTACTTC. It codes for CASGFGQGEGREQYF. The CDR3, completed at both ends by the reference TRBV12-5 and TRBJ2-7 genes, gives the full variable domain DARVTQTPRHKVTEMGQEVTMRCQPILGHNTVFWYRQTMMQGLELLAYFRNRAPLDDSGMPKDRFSAEMPDATLATLKIQPSEPRDSAVYFCASGFGQGEGREQYFGPGTRLTVT.